The rows below give T cell receptor beta chains drawn from one sample of a study of cytomegalovirus exposure and HLA in healthy donors. Clones were read by immunoSEQ multiplex PCR, and TCRdb kept only the in-frame ones, dropping some. The data contain roughly 200,000 clones, roughly 80% of them singletons. Sequencing used PBMCs. The receptors come from a woman aged 18-29 years in good health and CMV-seropositive. CDR3s include the opening cysteine and the closing phenylalanine or tryptophan. The D gene is left open where the match is weak. Size tells how often a clone was seen (once, few, many) or the class of an expanded clone, and some rows leave it out.

.	.	TRBV19	TRBJ1-2	TGTGCCAGTAAACCTTTAGCAACCGACTATGGCTACACCTTC	CASKPLATDYGYTF
TRBD1	.	TRBV2	TRBJ1-2	TGTGCCAGCAGACCTAGGACAGGGCAAGGCTACACCTTC	CASRPRTGQGYTF
TRBD1	.	TRBV5-4	TRBJ1-1	TGTGCCAGCAGGGCCGGGACAGGGGTGACTGAAGCTTTCTTT	CASRAGTGVTEAFF
.	.	TRBV5-4	TRBJ1-1	TGTGCCAGCAGCCCTGGGTGGGGGGACACTGAAGCTTTCTTT	CASSPGWGDTEAFF
.	.	TRBV5-8	TRBJ1-5	TGTGCCAGCAGCTTGGCCGGTGACAGGAGTTTGCCCCAGCATTTT	CASSLAGDRSLPQHF
.	.	TRBV27	TRBJ2-7	TGTGCCAGCAGTTCGACAGGGAGGGAGCAGTACTTC	CASSSTGREQYF
.	.	TRBV7-9	TRBJ2-7	TGTGCCAGCAGCAGCTTTGCGGGGGCTCACGAGCAGTACTTC	CASSSFAGAHEQYF
.	.	TRBV15	TRBJ2-3	TGTGCCACCCGGACGGTCCAGGGGACCTCAGATACGCAGTATTTT	CATRTVQGTSDTQYF
TRBD2	.	TRBV9	TRBJ2-1	TGTGCCAGCAGCTGGACTAGCGGGGGTATGTACAATGAGCAGTTCTTC	CASSWTSGGMYNEQFF
.	once	TRBV4-1	TRBJ2-3	TGCGCCAGCAGCCAAGTCGTGACACCCACAGATACGCAGTATTTT	CASSQVVTPTDTQYF
TRBD2	.	TRBV7-2	TRBJ2-3	TGTGCCAGCAGCTGGGCTAGCGGGGGCCCCAGCACAGATACGCAGTATTTT	CASSWASGGPSTDTQYF
TRBD1	once	TRBV10-3	TRBJ2-7	TGTGCCATCAGACAGACAGGGCCCAATTACGAGCAGTACTTC	CAIRQTGPNYEQYF
TRBD2	.	TRBV6-1	TRBJ2-2	TGTGCCAGCAGTGAGCCGGGACTAGCGGCGAACACCGGGGAGCTGTTTTTT	CASSEPGLAANTGELFF
TRBD2	.	TRBV4-2	TRBJ2-7	TGTGCCAGCAGCCAAGAGGGCACAGCGGGGGTACCTACCTACGAGCAGTACTTC	CASSQEGTAGVPTYEQYF
.	.	TRBV28	TRBJ2-7	TGTGCCAGCAATCTAGACCTGAGCTCCTACGAGCAGTACTTC	CASNLDLSSYEQYF